These 23 T cell receptor beta chains share one sample of origin, sequenced in a study of CD8 T cells in ankylosing spondylitis. General study points: Blood of patients with ankylosing spondylitis appeared to be characterized by a TCR beta motif of fewer than 10 highly homologous variants.

For these TCRs, the target antigens are not known. TCRdb reanalysed the 5' RACE reads using MiXCR and keeps one entry per CDR3 protein. Among some 840,000 distinct CDR3 sequences listed, approximately 12% were seen once. Sequenced material: blood, either unsorted or a sorted T cell fraction (not recorded which). Source of these receptors: a male donor with ankylosing spondylitis.

This clonotype was recorded many times. The V call is TRBV10-3, the J call TRBJ2-1; D is undetermined. Germline loops: CDR1 ENHRY, CDR2 SYGVKD. The germline V and J ends were trimmed by 4 bases and 3 bases, with 7 bases remaining between them. The CDR3 consists of 13 residues. The CDR3 protein is CAISGTNYNEQFF. The CDR3 DNA reads as TGTGCCATCAGTGGGACCAACTACAATGAGCAGTTCTTC.

This clonotype was counted at least ten times. The chain is built from TRBV10-3 and TRBJ2-7; TRBD2 aligns across 11 bases. Germline V gives CDR1 ENHRY, CDR2 SYGVKD. The CDR3 is 13 residues long. Germline trimming cut 6 bases from V and 3 bases from J; bases unmatched to any gene: 1. The CDR3 DNA is TGTGCCATCAGGACTAGCGGGGTCTACGAGCAGTACTTC. As protein: CAIRTSGVYEQYF.

This clonotype was counted ten times or more. The genes are TRBV20-1 and TRBJ2-7; the match to TRBD2 covers 9 bases. There are 16 residues in the CDR3. Germline V gene lookup returns CDR1 DFQATT and CDR2 SNEGSKA (reference sequence). J was trimmed by 1 base and V by 1 base; bases with no gene match: 8. CDR3 sequence reads: CSARGGASGTSYEQYF. The CDR3 bases are TGCAGTGCTAGAGGCGGGGCTAGCGGGACATCCTACGAGCAGTACTTC.

The V and J genes are TRBV7-9 and TRBJ1-6; a weak D match, TRBD1 (5 bases). The CDR3 runs 15 residues. Per germline, CDR1 SEHNR and CDR2 FQNEAQ (reference sequence). Trimming left V 1 base short and J 7 bases short, with 11 bases between. The CDR3 DNA sequence: TGTGCCAGCAGCTTAGTGGGAGGGGTGAATTCACCCCTCCACTTT. Translated, it gives CASSLVGGVNSPLHF.

V gene TRBV19 combines with J gene TRBJ2-2, with 13 bases fitting TRBD2. From germline, CDR1 is LNHDA and CDR2 SQIVND (reference sequence). The CDR3 consists of 18 residues. J was trimmed by 4 bases and V by 5 bases; bases with no gene match: 10. CDR3 residues: CASSSRRLAGGGTGELFF. CDR3 DNA sequence: TGTGCCAGTAGTTCGAGGCGACTAGCGGGAGGTGGCACCGGGGAGCTGTTTTTT. The whole variable domain, remainder taken from reference TRBV19 and TRBJ2-2, is DGGITQSPKYLFRKEGQNVTLSCEQNLNHDAMYWYRQDPGQGLRLIYYSQIVNDFQKGDIAEGYSVSREKKESFPLTVTSAQKNPTAFYLCASSSRRLAGGGTGELFFGEGSRLTVL.

This clonotype has only a few counts. The J gene is TRBJ2-5, the V gene TRBV10-3; D is possibly TRBD1 or TRBD2 (6 bases each). Germline lookup yields CDR1 ENHRY and CDR2 SYGVKD. V gave up 4 bases and J gave up 4 bases, with 13 bases separating them. The CDR3 covers 14 residues. This chain's CDR3 is CAISGGAGPETQYF. The CDR3 bases are TGTGCCATCAGTGGGGGGGCAGGGCCAGAGACCCAGTACTTC.

The genes are TRBV28 and TRBJ2-5; D assignment may be TRBD1 or TRBD2 (5 bases each). The CDR3 spans 14 residues. Germline-derived CDR1 and CDR2 are MDHEN and SYDVKM. V was clipped by 5 bases and J by 2 bases, with 12 bases between them. The DNA of the CDR3 is TGTGCCAGCAGTCCGGGACGGCCTCAAGAGACCCAGTACTTC. It specifies CASSPGRPQETQYF.

This clonotype came up a few times. The rearrangement joins TRBV4-3 to TRBJ2-1; TRBD2 might be the D (6 bases). Germline loops: CDR1 LGHNA, CDR2 YSLEER. Trimming took 0 bases from V and 8 from J, leaving 20 bases between them. The CDR3 is made up of 17 amino acids. The CDR3 bases are TGCGCCAGCAGCCAAGATAGGTTCGGCGGGGCAAGCGATGAGCAGTTCTTC. It translates to CASSQDRFGGASDEQFF.

This clonotype was picked up a small number of times. The genes are TRBV10-3 and TRBJ2-7; 12 positions agree with TRBD2. V lost 6 bases to trimming and J lost 5 bases; unmatched junction nucleotides: 11. The CDR3 covers 16 residues. CDR1 and CDR2 (germline): ENHRY, SYGVKD. The CDR3 nucleotides are TGTGCCATCAGCCTGACTAGCGGGAGAACATCCCACGAGCAGTACTTC. This translates into CAISLTSGRTSHEQYF.

Of note for this clonotype: An end of the junction does not agree with germline; a read error may underlie this. The chain has TRBV27 and TRBJ2-7; D is undetermined. CDR3 length equals 13 residues. CDR1 is MNHEY, CDR2 SMNVEV, per germline (reference sequence). The CDR3 loop reads CTSSLTLSYEQYF. CDR3 DNA: TGTACCAGCAGTCTGACTCTTTCCTACGAGCAGTACTTC.

This clonotype was picked up a small number of times. V usage is TRBV20-1 and J usage is TRBJ2-3, with TRBD2 identical over 9 bases. The V gene's germline CDR1 is DFQATT and CDR2 SNEGSKA (reference sequence). V dropped 3 bases and J dropped 4; count of bases not matched to a gene: 5. The CDR3 has 14 amino acids. The CDR3 nucleotides are TGCAGTGCTAGGGACACTAGCGGGCCAGATACGCAGTATTTT. Residues: CSARDTSGPDTQYF.

The sample holds a few counts of this clonotype. CDR3 amino acids: CASSLSRGLVGNTEAFF. The DNA for the CDR3 is TGTGCCAGCAGCTTAAGCAGGGGGCTTGTCGGGAACACTGAAGCTTTCTTT. The V and J genes are TRBV7-3 and TRBJ1-1; 8 bases are a match to TRBD1. Trimming cost V 1 base and J 1 base; bases outside gene matches: 8. The CDR3 spans 17 residues. Per germline, CDR1 SGHTA and CDR2 FQGTGA.

This clonotype has a handful of counts. The rearrangement links TRBV10-3 to TRBJ1-2, with TRBD1 as a possible D gene (6 bases). Trimming took off 0 bases at V and 8 bases at J, with 13 bases between the two ends. Germline V CDR1 and CDR2: ENHRY, SYGVKD. The CDR3 length is 14 residues. The CDR3 DNA is TGTGCCATCAGTGAGTCGCGGGGGCAGGGGGGCTACACCTTC. This translates into CAISESRGQGGYTF.

This clonotype has a handful of counts. The chain recombines TRBV29-1 with TRBJ2-2, with a weak D call TRBD1 (6 bases). The CDR3 covers 15 residues. V was clipped by 0 bases and J by 5 bases, with 13 bases between them. The V gene's germline CDR1 is SQVTM and CDR2 ANQGSEA. In nucleotides, the CDR3 is TGCAGCGTTGAAGATCTTTCACAGGGTACCGGGGAGCTGTTTTTT. Protein product: CSVEDLSQGTGELFF.

The V call is TRBV6-1, the J call TRBJ1-6; 9 nucleotides line up with TRBD1. CDR3 length equals 14 residues. J was trimmed by 7 bases and V by 7 bases; bases with no gene match: 5. Germline V gene sequence: CDR1 MNHNS, CDR2 SASEGT. The DNA for the CDR3 is TGTGCCAGCACCTCGGGACAGGGAAATTCACCCCTCCACTTT. It yields the protein CASTSGQGNSPLHF.

This CDR3 is CASSQGLGITDTQYF. CDR3 DNA: TGTGCCAGCAGTCAGGGTTTGGGGATCACAGATACGCAGTATTTT. The V and J genes are TRBV28 and TRBJ2-3; a weak D match, TRBD1 (5 bases). The CDR3 loop spans 15 amino acids. From germline, CDR1 is MDHEN and CDR2 SYDVKM. V lost 5 bases and J lost 2, with 14 bases in between.

This clonotype was observed a handful of times. The chain links TRBV6-2 or TRBV6-3 to TRBJ1-1; unclear D gene. Trimming stripped 10 bases from V and 7 bases from J, with 19 bases between. CDR3 length: 13 amino acids. Per the germline V gene, CDR1 is MNHEY and CDR2 is SVGEGT. The CDR3 protein is CATMSYRFSEAFF. The CDR3 nucleotides read TGTGCCACCATGTCATATCGGTTCAGTGAAGCTTTCTTT.

The J gene is TRBJ2-1, the V gene TRBV12-3 or TRBV12-4; D may be TRBD1 (5 bases). The CDR3 length is 14 residues. Trimming removed 6 bases from V and 4 bases from J, with 13 bases in between. The CDR3 loop reads CASRNRDSYNEQFF. The CDR3 DNA reads TGTGCCAGCAGAAACAGAGACAGTTACAATGAGCAGTTCTTC.

This chain uses TRBV6-1 with TRBJ2-7; D gene unclear. From germline, CDR1 is MNHNS and CDR2 SASEGT. The CDR3 runs 15 residues. The V end lost 6 bases, the J end lost 2 bases, and 17 bases lay between the germline ends. CDR3 in DNA: TGTGCCAGCAGCCCCCAGATAGTTGCCACCTACGAGCAGTACTTC. Residues: CASSPQIVATYEQYF.

This clonotype was counted between two and nine times. The chain joins TRBV6-5 to TRBJ1-1, with D unresolved. Germline values: CDR1 MNHEY, CDR2 SVGAGI. This CDR3 contains 14 residues. Trimming left V 0 bases short and J 3 bases short, with 8 bases between. In DNA, the CDR3 is TGTGCCAGCAGTTACTCGTGGACCGACACTGAAGCTTTCTTT. It is translated as CASSYSWTDTEAFF.

This clonotype has just a few counts. The V gene is TRBV20-1, the J gene TRBJ1-6, with a weak D call TRBD1 (5 bases). The V gene's germline CDR1 is DFQATT and CDR2 SNEGSKA (reference sequence). With 7 bases removed from V and 9 bases from J, the gap between germline ends came to 22 bases. This CDR3 spans 15 amino acids. The CDR3 DNA reads as TGCAGTGTGCGGGGCTCAAAGGGAGGTGGTTCACCCCTCCACTTT. It yields the protein CSVRGSKGGGSPLHF.

This clonotype has at least ten counts. The CDR3 DNA reads TGCGCCAGCAGAGCATCCCTGTTGGTACAGACCTACGAGCAGTACTTC. It codes for CASRASLLVQTYEQYF. The chain couples TRBV5-1 to TRBJ2-7; D is ambiguous. This CDR3 is built from 16 residues. Germline CDR1 and CDR2: SGHRS and YFSETQ. The ends were cut back, 5 bases at V and 2 bases at J, with 20 bases in the middle.

This clonotype was recorded many times. This CDR3 reads CSALGQTYEQYF. In DNA, the CDR3 is TGCAGTGCCCTGGGACAGACTTACGAGCAGTACTTC. V gene TRBV20-1 combines with J gene TRBJ2-7; 7 bases match TRBD1. Germline CDR1 DFQATT, CDR2 SNEGSKA (reference sequence). This CDR3 region has 12 residues. The V and J ends lost 6 bases and 4 bases, in that order; junction bases with no gene match: 6.